The clone carrying this T cell receptor beta chain was detected many times. The antigen is undetermined. This record comes from a study of Graves' ophthalmopathy and Graves' hyperthyroidism. Study-wide results and limits: In blood appeared most of the expanded thyroid clonotypes whose frequency exceeded 0.001.

What supplied the PBMCs was about 9.8 ml of fresh peripheral blood. Amplification of the TCR beta CDR3 regions used RNA transcripts (as template). Second-round multiplex PCR came after first-round RT-PCR with HTBI primers. One entry per CDR3 protein results from TCRdb running MiXCR on the multiplex PCR reads. There are over 500,000 distinct CDR3 sequences in the sample; over 20% occur only once, and roughly 6.9% lies in the top ten. Germline V gene data show CDR1 as DFQATT and CDR2 as SNEGSKA (reference sequence). The CDR3 contains 11 residues. V shed 0 bases and J shed 4 bases, with 4 bases lying between them.

The sequencing sample was made of peripheral blood. This chain connects TRBV20-1 to TRBJ2-7; D call uncertain. The TCR originated in a woman aged 18-30 years with stable Graves' hyperthyroidism. Some clones in this sample may be carry-over from other donors' samples. The CDR3 is CSARDGYEQYF. The CDR3 DNA is TGCAGTGCTAGAGACGGGTACGAGCAGTACTTC.